This TCR beta chain was documented in a study of T-cell memory formation after mild COVID-19. The wider study: TCR clusters were largely donor specific.

TCR alpha and TCR beta cDNA libraries with sample barcodes and UMIs came from 5'RACE using constant-segment primers. TCRdb used MiXCR to reprocess the 5' RACE reads, holding one entry per CDR3 protein. The sample has hundreds of thousands of distinct CDR3 sequences; about 20% are singletons. Study-wide points: Some responding clones appeared in pre-infection memory, suggesting cross-reactive memory joined. Mainly in CM and EM were contracting CD4+ clones; CD8+ were in EMRA.

CDR3 length equals 14 residues. Germline-derived CDR1 and CDR2 are SGHTA and FQGNSA. Trimming stripped 0 bases from V and 1 base from J, with 1 base between. This clonotype was seen at least ten times. As yet, its antigen is unknown. The V call is TRBV7-2, the J call TRBJ2-6, with D unresolved. The sample consisted of PBMCs or a T cell subset sorted from them (not recorded which). The sequence was obtained from a man aged 18 to 30 who had mild COVID-19 (a few samples of this study predate the infection). Cell type and time point are not known. CDR3: CASSLASGANVLTF. Here the CDR3 DNA reads TGTGCCAGCAGCTTAGCTTCTGGGGCCAACGTCCTGACTTTC.